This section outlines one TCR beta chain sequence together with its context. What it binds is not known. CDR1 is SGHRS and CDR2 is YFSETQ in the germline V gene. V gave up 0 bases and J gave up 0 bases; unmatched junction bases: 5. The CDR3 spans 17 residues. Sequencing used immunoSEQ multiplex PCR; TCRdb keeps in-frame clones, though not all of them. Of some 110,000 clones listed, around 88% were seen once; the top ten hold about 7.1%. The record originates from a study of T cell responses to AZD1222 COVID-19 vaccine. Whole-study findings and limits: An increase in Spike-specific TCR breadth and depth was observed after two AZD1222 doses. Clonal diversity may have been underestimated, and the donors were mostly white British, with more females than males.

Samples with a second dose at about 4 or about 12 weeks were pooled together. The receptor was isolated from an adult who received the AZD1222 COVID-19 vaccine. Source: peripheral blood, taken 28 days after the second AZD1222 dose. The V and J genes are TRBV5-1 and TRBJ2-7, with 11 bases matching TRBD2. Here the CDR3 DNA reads TGCGCCAGCAGCTTGGGTGGAACTAGCGGGGGCTCCTACGAGCAGTACTTC. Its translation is CASSLGGTSGGSYEQYF. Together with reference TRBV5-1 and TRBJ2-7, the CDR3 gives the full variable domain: KAGVTQTPRYLIKTRGQQVTLSCSPISGHRSVSWYQQTPGQGLQFLFEYFSETQRNKGNFPGRFSGRQFSNSRSEMNVSTLELGDSALYLCASSLGGTSGGSYEQYFGPGTRLTVT.